This T cell receptor (beta chain) originates from a study of shared clonotypes between healthy human individuals. Notes on the study in general: Non-shared clonotypes showed lower generation probabilities than clonotypes common to all four donors. Some naive CD4 clonotypes, 4.5% to 5.5%, turned up in common across four donors.

The germline gives CDR1 SEHNR, CDR2 FQNEAQ (reference sequence). Trimming shortened V by 5 bases and J by 8 bases, and 13 bases separated the two germline ends. The CDR3 loop spans 13 amino acids. Naive-designated CD8 cells lacked CD45RO, were positively enriched for CCR7, and omitted terminally differentiated effector memory CD45RA+ cells. Healthy adults negative for HIV, lacking recent acute infections or vaccinations, served as donors. Assay used: immunoSEQ multiplex PCR; TCRdb lists only in-frame clones, some missing. The table lists 660,000 or so clones, around 96% of them singletons. Note on this clone: Its target is not known.

Sequences were obtained from naive CD8+ T cells sorted from blood. The chain uses TRBV7-9 and TRBJ2-1; perhaps TRBD2 as D (6 bases). The receptor was isolated from a woman under 40 in good health. The CDR3 is CASSARGGDEQFF. The CDR3 DNA is TGTGCCAGCAGCGCCCGGGGAGGCGATGAGCAGTTCTTC.